The sequence of this T cell receptor beta chain was determined in a study of blood T cells in healthy people across ages. The overall study: With template switching, about one barcoded beta molecule was captured per two T cells.

V shed 4 bases and J 5 bases; nucleotides not matched to a gene: 5. The CDR3 extends over 14 amino acids. The use of a sample-barcoded 5' primer and a J-beta primer mix characterized a second PCR of roughly 7 to 11 cycles. TCRdb fed the 5' RACE reads into MiXCR, producing one record per CDR3 protein. This table has roughly 650,000 distinct CDR3 sequences, about 32% appearing once. Sequenced: blood. This TCR was recovered from a woman aged 80 or older in good health. The rearrangement links TRBV12-3 or TRBV12-4 to TRBJ1-2; 9 bases match TRBD1. The CDR3 protein is CASSWTGAEYGYTF. In nucleotides, the CDR3 is TGTGCCAGCAGTTGGACAGGGGCTGAGTATGGCTACACCTTC.